This TCR beta chain was identified in a study of sequential checkpoint blockade in melanoma. The method was immunoSEQ multiplex PCR; TCRdb's version includes in-frame clones alone and lacks a portion of them. Of over 20,000 clones in the sample, approximately 68% were seen once. Treatment defined: randomized to nivolumab then ipilimumab (arm A) or the reverse (arm B). No patient had prior DNA-damaging chemotherapy. This sequence was found in a human donor with melanoma. The input for sequencing was CD8+ T cells sorted from blood (inferred from file names), taken from a patient given nivolumab and ipilimumab in sequence.

In DNA, the CDR3 is TGTGCCAGCAGCTCGAACAGGGAGGGGGTCAAAGAGACCCAGTACTTC. Its protein is CASSSNREGVKETQYF. The V call is TRBV13, the J call TRBJ2-5, with TRBD2 as a possible D gene (7 bases). Germline lookup yields CDR1 PRHDT and CDR2 FYEKMQ (reference sequence). V was trimmed by 4 bases and J by 3 bases, leaving 18 bases between them. The CDR3 is 16 amino acids.